This TCR beta chain was documented in a study of blood T cell repertoires in COVID-19. Study background: Specimens from acute and convalescent COVID-19 originated in the United States, Italy and Spain. From T cells, B-cell-depleted T cells, or PBMCs came the material, which was cDNA or gDNA.

The germline V gene has CDR1 SGHTA and CDR2 FQGNSA. CDR3 length equals 13 residues. V dropped 4 bases and J dropped 8; count of bases not matched to a gene: 7. Per the original methods: Nucleated cell counts were estimated from reference gene primer amplification. Sequencing used immunoSEQ multiplex PCR; TCRdb keeps in-frame clones, though not all of them. V and J calls and clone size are those listed in that table; D and trimming were worked out from the DNA. The repertoire holds roughly 250,000 clones, with approximately 82% as singletons. The TCR originated in a woman of 80 years or more with active or convalescent COVID-19. The sequencing sample was made of peripheral blood. V is TRBV7-2 and J is TRBJ1-1; 7 bases are shared with TRBD1. This CDR3 is CASSSGLTGEAFF. DNA for the CDR3: TGTGCCAGCAGCTCGGGGTTGACAGGGGAAGCTTTCTTT.